This entry features one T cell receptor (beta chain) sequence. Its specificity is unknown. The analysis combined second doses at about 4 or about 12 weeks. The CDR3 is 16 amino acids. Germline CDR1 SGHVS, CDR2 FNYEAQ. V lost 3 bases and J lost 7; bases outside the gene matches: 12. This specimen comes from a study of T cell responses to AZD1222 COVID-19 vaccine. Repertoires were generated with immunoSEQ multiplex PCR, while TCRdb's copy carries only in-frame clones and drops some. The table has some 100,000 clones, around 87% seen once. Study results and limitations: Most donors were white British, females outnumbered males, and clonal diversity was possibly underestimated. A reported finding is that nearly half of spike-specific TCRs target unmutated variant regions.

This sequence originates from an adult who received the AZD1222 COVID-19 vaccine. This chain uses TRBV7-6 with TRBJ2-1; 7 nucleotides agree with TRBD2. This specimen consisted of peripheral blood, obtained 28 days after the second AZD1222 dose. DNA for the CDR3: TGTGCCAGCAGCTTGGGTGGGCTCCGGGAGGATAATGAGCAGTTCTTC. Translation: CASSLGGLREDNEQFF.